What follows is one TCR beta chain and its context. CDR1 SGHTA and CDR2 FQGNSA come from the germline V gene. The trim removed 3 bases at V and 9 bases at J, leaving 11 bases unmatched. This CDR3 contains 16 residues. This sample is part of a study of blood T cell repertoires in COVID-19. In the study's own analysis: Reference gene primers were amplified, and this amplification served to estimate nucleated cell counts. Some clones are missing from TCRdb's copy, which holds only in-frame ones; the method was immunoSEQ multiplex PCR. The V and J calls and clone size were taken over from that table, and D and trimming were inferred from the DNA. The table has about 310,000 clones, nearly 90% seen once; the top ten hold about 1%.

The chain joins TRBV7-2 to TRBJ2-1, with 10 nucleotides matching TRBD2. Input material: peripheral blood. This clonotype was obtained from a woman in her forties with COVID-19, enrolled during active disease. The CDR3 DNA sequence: TGTGCCAGCAGCTTGGTCCCAAGCGGGGGGGCCGGTGAGCAGTTCTTC. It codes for CASSLVPSGGAGEQFF. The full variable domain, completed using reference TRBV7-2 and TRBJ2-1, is GAGVSQSPSNKVTEKGKDVELRCDPISGHTALYWYRQSLGQGLEFLIYFQGNSAPDKSGLPSDRFSAERTGGSVSTLTIQRTQQEDSAVYLCASSLVPSGGAGEQFFGPGTRLTVL.